A selection of T cell receptor beta chains follows, all from one sample in a study of blood T cell repertoires in COVID-19. Here immunoSEQ multiplex PCR was the method, and the copy in TCRdb shows in-frame clones only, minus some. The sample gives a few hundred thousand clones, approximately 88% of which show up once; around 13% is in the top ten. Sequenced sample: peripheral blood. Receptors were obtained from a woman aged 45-60 years with COVID-19, enrolled during active disease. CDR3s leave out the opening cysteine and the closing phenylalanine or tryptophan.

j_gene	v_gene	CDR3aa
TRBJ2-2	TRBV5-1	ASSLETGGNTGELF
TRBJ2-2	TRBV10-1	ASSVQRGTNTGELF
TRBJ2-7	TRBV24-1	ATSDGYEQY
TRBJ1-2	TRBV19	ASRGQGTYGYT
TRBJ1-4	TRBV19	ASSRSEKLF
TRBJ1-2	TRBV3-1/TRBV3-2	ASSLGETRNGYT
TRBJ1-2	TRBV2	ASSVLPGYGYT
TRBJ2-7	TRBV2	ASSPAYEQY
TRBJ1-6	TRBV25-1	ASSKGDSPLH
TRBJ2-2	TRBV25-1	ASSEAGGWGRGTGELF
TRBJ1-3	TRBV29-1	SVAMPGGSGNTIY
TRBJ1-6	TRBV6-5	ASTPSQRSFH
TRBJ1-3	TRBV7-2	ASSRGHGGNTIY
TRBJ1-1	TRBV15	ATSRDPDTEAF
TRBJ2-7	TRBV4-1	ASSQSAGADYEQY
TRBJ1-1	TRBV11-2	ASSPQGVNTEAF
TRBJ2-3	TRBV6-5	ASRSPSGDTQY
TRBJ1-1	TRBV5-5	ASRLWDSGTEAF
TRBJ1-3	TRBV29-1	SVELASHSGNTIY
TRBJ2-3	TRBV3-1/TRBV3-2	ASSQDYGGGLDTQY
TRBJ2-4	TRBV7-2	ASTLGRAKNIQY
TRBJ2-7	TRBV11-3	ASSRTGDSYEQY
TRBJ1-4	TRBV10-2	ATSTLDPGEKLF
TRBJ2-1	TRBV4-1	ASSHPGTGTREQF
TRBJ2-6	TRBV16	ASSPPAAGANVLT
TRBJ1-2	TRBV5-5	ASMPGPRGNYGYT
TRBJ2-3	TRBV5-1	ASSLGLVMDTQY
TRBJ2-5	TRBV6-6	ASSPGHTSGAQETQY
TRBJ2-2	TRBV6-4	ASSPGTPNTGELF
TRBJ1-1	TRBV20-1	SAAENTEAF
TRBJ1-4	TRBV3-1/TRBV3-2	ASSQVGGGGEKLF
TRBJ2-5	TRBV3-1/TRBV3-2	ASSQVIGAETQY
TRBJ1-2	TRBV7-3	ASSLNGPRAEGGYT
TRBJ2-6	TRBV27	ASSWVSGLSGANVLT
TRBJ1-1	TRBV27	ASSLFGVPNTEAF
TRBJ1-2	TRBV4-1	ASSQGIRDGYT
TRBJ2-2	TRBV10-2	ASSLYLNTGELF
TRBJ2-1	TRBV12-3/TRBV12-4	ASSAGSIEQF
TRBJ1-3	TRBV27	ASSPFRGARNTIY
TRBJ1-5	TRBV10-3	AISSGGADQPQH
TRBJ2-1	TRBV27	ASSHSPLLAGGWGEQF
TRBJ1-2	TRBV28	ASSKQGAQYYGYT
TRBJ2-4	TRBV5-1	ASRPEAKNIQY
TRBJ2-4	TRBV29-1	SVSGQEDGIQY
TRBJ1-1	TRBV29-1	SVHLGRSGTEAF
TRBJ1-4	TRBV28	ASSLWPRGTPTNEKLF
TRBJ2-7	TRBV6-5	ASSPWGPGGEQY
TRBJ1-1	TRBV7-9	ASSYSRDRVSEAF
TRBJ2-1	TRBV5-4	ASRLAGAGEQF
TRBJ2-1	TRBV9	ASSTSGVYNEQF
TRBJ1-1	TRBV3-1/TRBV3-2	ASRFTGGTEAF
TRBJ2-7	TRBV9	ASSPSSGGTYEQY
TRBJ1-4	TRBV6-2/TRBV6-3	ASSYRSGDEKLF
TRBJ2-1	TRBV5-1	ASSRTTEKFYNEQF
TRBJ1-1	TRBV6-5	VSIGGSGTEAF
TRBJ1-1	TRBV18	ASSPLTGETEAF
TRBJ2-7	TRBV2	ASSRGGREVYEQY
TRBJ2-7	TRBV30	AWSALKDGRDEQY
TRBJ2-3	TRBV9	ASSVVGLGDRMDTQY